This T cell receptor (beta chain) was retrieved from a study of CD8 T cells in Susac syndrome. This clonotype was counted between two and nine times. TEMRA cells were FACS-enriched, with CD8+ and CD4+ T cells isolated negatively. cDNA came from around 0.54 to 1 ug RNA primed by random hexamers. The amplification used immunoSEQ multiplex PCR on TCR beta CDR3; it spanned 54 Vbeta and 13 Jbeta. TCRdb independently ran MiXCR on the immunoSEQ multiplex PCR reads; one entry per CDR3 protein. The sample has about 400,000 distinct CDR3 sequences; 75% to 90% are singletons. This CDR3 contains 14 residues. From germline, CDR1 is SGHDT and CDR2 YYEEEE. V lost 4 bases to trimming and J lost 5 bases; unmatched junction nucleotides: 7.

The rearrangement joins TRBV5-6 to TRBJ2-7; 9 bases map to TRBD1. This receptor was obtained from a human donor with multiple sclerosis. The specimen was CD8+ T cells from PBMCs. The CDR3: CASSVEQGADEQYF. The CDR3 DNA follows: TGTGCCAGCAGCGTTGAACAGGGGGCCGACGAGCAGTACTTC.